A selection of T cell receptor beta chains follows, all from one sample in a study of blood T cell repertoires in COVID-19. Data came from immunoSEQ multiplex PCR; TCRdb stores just in-frame clones and leaves some out. The sample holds about 170,000 clones; over 90% are singletons and the top ten take around 0.5%. The sample consisted of peripheral blood. These receptors came from a man in his fifties or sixties with acute or convalescent COVID-19. Each CDR3 is given without its conserved first and last residue. The order of the fields is V gene, D gene, J gene, CDR3 length, CDR3 protein. D genes are given only for firm matches.

v_call: TRBV7-9; d_call: .; j_call: TRBJ2-2; cdr3_length: 13; cdr3_aa: ASSLGLVSTGELF
v_call: TRBV10-1; d_call: TRBD1; j_call: TRBJ2-2; cdr3_length: 13; cdr3_aa: ASSIHRGVNGELF
v_call: TRBV6-5; d_call: TRBD1; j_call: TRBJ2-5; cdr3_length: 11; cdr3_aa: ASSTLTGEAQY
v_call: TRBV28; d_call: .; j_call: TRBJ2-5; cdr3_length: 11; cdr3_aa: ASSLQAPETQY
v_call: TRBV9; d_call: TRBD2; j_call: TRBJ2-7; cdr3_length: 17; cdr3_aa: ASSVEGLAGVGGSYEQY
v_call: TRBV28; d_call: .; j_call: TRBJ2-7; cdr3_length: 13; cdr3_aa: ASSFSLAGTYEQY
v_call: TRBV5-1; d_call: TRBD2; j_call: TRBJ2-1; cdr3_length: 16; cdr3_aa: ASSGRTSGGAVYNEQF
v_call: TRBV28; d_call: .; j_call: TRBJ1-2; cdr3_length: 10; cdr3_aa: ASSSGLSGYT
v_call: TRBV28; d_call: TRBD1; j_call: TRBJ1-6; cdr3_length: 14; cdr3_aa: ASRGTGRSNNSPLH
v_call: TRBV7-3; d_call: TRBD1; j_call: TRBJ2-3; cdr3_length: 13; cdr3_aa: ASSPGTGRGDTQY
v_call: TRBV7-8; d_call: .; j_call: TRBJ2-7; cdr3_length: 14; cdr3_aa: ASSPFGGRAIDEQY
v_call: TRBV7-9; d_call: TRBD1; j_call: TRBJ1-2; cdr3_length: 14; cdr3_aa: ASSLSKRQGSYGYT
v_call: TRBV27; d_call: .; j_call: TRBJ1-6; cdr3_length: 11; cdr3_aa: ASSSRQNSPLH
v_call: TRBV5-4; d_call: .; j_call: TRBJ2-5; cdr3_length: 12; cdr3_aa: ASSLGTGQETQY
v_call: TRBV7-9; d_call: .; j_call: TRBJ1-1; cdr3_length: 11; cdr3_aa: ASSLVGDTEAF
v_call: TRBV11-2; d_call: TRBD2; j_call: TRBJ2-4; cdr3_length: 14; cdr3_aa: ASSTRLAGTKNIQY
v_call: TRBV6-1; d_call: TRBD2; j_call: TRBJ2-1; cdr3_length: 15; cdr3_aa: ASSAGRGTSPSNEQF
v_call: TRBV7-2; d_call: TRBD2; j_call: TRBJ2-5; cdr3_length: 13; cdr3_aa: ASSLGTSRRLTQY
v_call: TRBV28; d_call: .; j_call: TRBJ2-2; cdr3_length: 14; cdr3_aa: ASSSNLRYGSGELF
v_call: TRBV11-3; d_call: TRBD2; j_call: TRBJ2-1; cdr3_length: 13; cdr3_aa: ASSPRIAGYNEQF
v_call: TRBV9; d_call: TRBD2; j_call: TRBJ2-1; cdr3_length: 14; cdr3_aa: ASSVVPRSGGNEQF
v_call: TRBV19; d_call: TRBD2; j_call: TRBJ2-7; cdr3_length: 12; cdr3_aa: ASSISGSVYEQY
v_call: TRBV6-5; d_call: TRBD2; j_call: TRBJ2-5; cdr3_length: 13; cdr3_aa: ASSYVAPGGETQY
v_call: TRBV7-3; d_call: .; j_call: TRBJ2-1; cdr3_length: 13; cdr3_aa: ASSLAGSSADEQF
v_call: TRBV19; d_call: .; j_call: TRBJ1-1; cdr3_length: 12; cdr3_aa: ASSTKGGNTEAF